The entry below gives a single T cell receptor beta chain sequence along with its context. Its antigen remains unidentified. Time point reported: cycle 4 day 1 (C4D1), after around six weeks of nivolumab. All patients relapsed after autologous stem cell transplantation, and brentuximab vedotin exposure varied. The V gene lost 6 bases and the J gene lost 4 bases, with 10 bases spanning the gap. The germline V gene has CDR1 LNHDA and CDR2 SQIVND (reference sequence). This CDR3 has 13 residues. The sample comes from a study of PD-1 blockade in classical Hodgkin lymphoma. Study information: Nivolumab dosing for patients was 3 mg/kg, administered intravenously every 2 weeks.

Libraries were prepared by immunoSEQ multiplex PCR; TCRdb keeps only in-frame clonotypes and omits some of them. The sample has about 64,000 clones, around 94% seen once. Overall study results and limits: Complete responders' baseline diversity resembled that of newly diagnosed patients.

This TCR derives from a human donor with classical Hodgkin lymphoma. The genes are TRBV19 and TRBJ1-5; maybe TRBD1 (6 bases). The sequences come from peripheral blood mononuclear cells (PBMCs), collected before the fourth cycle of nivolumab. CDR3 in DNA: TGTGCCAGTAGCGCAGGGGAGAATCAGCCCCAGCATTTT. Translation: CASSAGENQPQHF.